This T cell receptor beta chain comes out of a study of brain T cells in children with intractable seizures. Profiling relied on immunoSEQ multiplex PCR, and the TCRdb table lists in-frame clones only, not all of them. The sample has roughly 80,000 clones; 85% to 95% are singletons. Surgery cases with the highest brain T cell transcript signatures were chosen for sequencing. Before surgery, patients took at least one anti-epileptic drug. CDR3 size: 15 residues. V was clipped by 0 bases and J by 3 bases, with 13 bases between them. Germline loops: CDR1 SGHKS, CDR2 YYEKEE (reference sequence). Details on this clone: The target antigen is unknown.

The study, taken as a whole, reports: Clones missing pre-surgery may reflect undersampling of that blood sample. Only CDR3 sequence similarity suggested viral specificity, without known HCMV serostatus.

This TCR came from a boy younger than two with tuberous sclerosis and intractable seizures. The sample consisted of peripheral blood, taken at surgery. V is TRBV5-5 and J is TRBJ2-7; the D call may be TRBD1 or TRBD2 (6 bases each). DNA of the CDR3: TGTGCCAGCAGCTTGGCCGGGGGCCCTCTCTACGAGCAGTACTTC. This encodes CASSLAGGPLYEQYF. Looking up the rest from reference TRBV5-5 and TRBJ2-7 gives the full variable domain: DAGVTQSPTHLIKTRGQQVTLRCSPISGHKSVSWYQQVLGQGPQFIFQYYEKEERGRGNFPDRFSARQFPNYSSELNVNALLLGDSALYLCASSLAGGPLYEQYFGPGTRLTVT.